What follows describes a single T cell receptor (beta chain). Authors' analysis steps: Reference gene primer amplification in the assay estimated nucleated cell counts. The table came from immunoSEQ multiplex PCR; TCRdb's copy has only in-frame clones and leaves some out. That table furnishes V, J and clone size, whereas the DNA furnished D and trimming. The data show a few hundred thousand clones, with approximately 89% seen just once and roughly 6.3% held by the top ten. Trimming stripped 5 bases from V and 0 bases from J, with 14 bases between. Germline CDR1 is SGHNT and CDR2 is YYREEE (reference sequence). The CDR3 runs to 15 residues. The data were obtained in a study of blood T cell repertoires in COVID-19. About the study: Sites in the United States, Italy and Spain provided acute and convalescent COVID-19 samples.

What was sequenced was peripheral blood. This receptor was identified in a woman under 40 with COVID-19, enrolled during active disease. The V gene is TRBV5-4, the J gene TRBJ2-5; a possible D gene is TRBD2 (5 bases). This chain's CDR3 is CASSPSGPYQETQYF. In nucleotides, the CDR3 is TGTGCCAGCAGTCCCAGCGGACCGTACCAAGAGACCCAGTACTTC.